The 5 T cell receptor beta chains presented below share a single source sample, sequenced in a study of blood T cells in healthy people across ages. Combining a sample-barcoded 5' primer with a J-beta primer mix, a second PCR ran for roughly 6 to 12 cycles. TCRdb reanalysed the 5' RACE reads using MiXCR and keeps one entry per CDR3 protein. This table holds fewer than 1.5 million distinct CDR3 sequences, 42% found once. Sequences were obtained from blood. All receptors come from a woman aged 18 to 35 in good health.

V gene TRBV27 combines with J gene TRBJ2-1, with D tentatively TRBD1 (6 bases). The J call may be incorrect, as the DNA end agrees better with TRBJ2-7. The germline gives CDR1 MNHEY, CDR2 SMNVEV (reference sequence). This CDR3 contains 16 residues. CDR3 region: CASSQGDTRPYNEQYF. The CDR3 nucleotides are TGTGCCAGCAGTCAAGGGGACACCCGACCCTACAATGAGCAGTACTTC.

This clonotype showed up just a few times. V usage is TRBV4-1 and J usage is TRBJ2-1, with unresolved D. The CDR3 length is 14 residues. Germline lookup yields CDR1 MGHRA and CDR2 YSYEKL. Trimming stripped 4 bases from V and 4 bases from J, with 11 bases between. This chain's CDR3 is CASSRDLGYNEQFF. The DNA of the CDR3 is TGCGCCAGCAGCCGGGATCTAGGTTACAATGAGCAGTTCTTC.

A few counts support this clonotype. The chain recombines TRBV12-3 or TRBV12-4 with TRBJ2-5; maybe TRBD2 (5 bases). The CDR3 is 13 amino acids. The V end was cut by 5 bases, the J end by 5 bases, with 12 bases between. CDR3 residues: CASSGQTGETQYF. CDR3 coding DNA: TGTGCCAGCAGTGGCCAGACGGGGGAGACCCAGTACTTC.

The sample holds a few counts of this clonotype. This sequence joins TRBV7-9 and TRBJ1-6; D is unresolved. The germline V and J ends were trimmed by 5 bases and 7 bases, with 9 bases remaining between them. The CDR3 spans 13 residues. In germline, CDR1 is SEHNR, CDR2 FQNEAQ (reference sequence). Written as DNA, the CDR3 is TGTGCCAGCAGCCTTTACGGGAATTCACCCCTCCACTTT. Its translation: CASSLYGNSPLHF.

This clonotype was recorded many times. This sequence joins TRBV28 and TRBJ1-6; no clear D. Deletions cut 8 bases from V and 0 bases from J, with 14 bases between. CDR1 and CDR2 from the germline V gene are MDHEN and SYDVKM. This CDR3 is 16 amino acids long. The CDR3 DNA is TGTGCCAGCTGGGAGGACGGGAGCTCCTATAATTCACCCCTCCACTTT. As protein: CASWEDGSSYNSPLHF.